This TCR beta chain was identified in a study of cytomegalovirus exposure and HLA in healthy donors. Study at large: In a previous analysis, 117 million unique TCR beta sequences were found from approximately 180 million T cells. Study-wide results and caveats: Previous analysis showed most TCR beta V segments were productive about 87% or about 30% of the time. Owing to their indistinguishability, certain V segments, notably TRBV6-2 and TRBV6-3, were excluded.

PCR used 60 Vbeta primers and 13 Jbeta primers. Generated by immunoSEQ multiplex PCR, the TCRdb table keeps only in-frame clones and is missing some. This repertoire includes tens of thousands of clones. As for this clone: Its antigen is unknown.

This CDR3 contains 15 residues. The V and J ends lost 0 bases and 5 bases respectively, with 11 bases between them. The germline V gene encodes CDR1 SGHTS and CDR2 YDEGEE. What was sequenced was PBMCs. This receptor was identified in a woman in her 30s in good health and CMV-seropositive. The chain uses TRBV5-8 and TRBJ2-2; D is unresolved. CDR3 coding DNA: TGTGCCAGCAGCTTGGTCGCGGAATTGACCGGGGAGCTGTTTTTT. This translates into CASSLVAELTGELFF.